These T cell receptor beta chains were read from a single sample in a study of cytomegalovirus exposure and HLA in healthy donors. Only in-frame clones appear in the TCRdb table, and some are missing; sequencing was by immunoSEQ multiplex PCR. The profile covers 280,000 or so clones, with 70% to 90% appearing a single time and over 0.85% taken by the ten largest. Sequencing used PBMCs. Source of these receptors: a woman aged 18-29 years in good health and CMV-seronegative. Both conserved end residues are trimmed from each CDR3.

V,length,J,CDR3
TRBV5-6,14,TRBJ2-5,ASSLGRGVQGETQY
TRBV11-2,13,TRBJ2-7,ASSIHYPDWDEQY
TRBV5-4,17,TRBJ2-6,ASRRELAGGSSGANVLT
TRBV5-4,14,TRBJ2-3,ASSLERAGSTDTQY
TRBV18,11,TRBJ1-2,ASSIQSNYGYT
TRBV29-1,13,TRBJ2-7,SVLAGGLIPYEQY
TRBV6-5,13,TRBJ1-5,ASRITGISNQPQH
TRBV7-9,12,TRBJ2-3,ATKDRLIPDTQY
TRBV6-5,13,TRBJ1-1,ASSPSGGANTEAF
TRBV16,13,TRBJ1-1,ASSQLSALNTEAF